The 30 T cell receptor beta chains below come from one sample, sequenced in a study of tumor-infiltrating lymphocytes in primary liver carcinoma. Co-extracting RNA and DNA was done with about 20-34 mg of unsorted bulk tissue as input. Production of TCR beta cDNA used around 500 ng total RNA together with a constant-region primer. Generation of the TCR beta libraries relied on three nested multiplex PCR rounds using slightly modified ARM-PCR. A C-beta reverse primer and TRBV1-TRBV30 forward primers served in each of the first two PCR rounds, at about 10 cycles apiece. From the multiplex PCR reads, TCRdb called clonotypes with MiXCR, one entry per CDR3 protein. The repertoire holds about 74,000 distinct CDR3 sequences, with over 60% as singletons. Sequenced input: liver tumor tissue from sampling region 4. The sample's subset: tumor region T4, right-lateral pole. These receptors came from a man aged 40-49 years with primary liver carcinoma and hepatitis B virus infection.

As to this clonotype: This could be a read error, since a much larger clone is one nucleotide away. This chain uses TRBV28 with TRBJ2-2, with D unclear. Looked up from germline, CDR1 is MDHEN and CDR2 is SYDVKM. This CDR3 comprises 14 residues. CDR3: CSSTDPRNTGELFF. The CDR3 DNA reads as TGTTCCAGTACGGACCCACGGAACACCGGGGAGCTGTTTTTT.

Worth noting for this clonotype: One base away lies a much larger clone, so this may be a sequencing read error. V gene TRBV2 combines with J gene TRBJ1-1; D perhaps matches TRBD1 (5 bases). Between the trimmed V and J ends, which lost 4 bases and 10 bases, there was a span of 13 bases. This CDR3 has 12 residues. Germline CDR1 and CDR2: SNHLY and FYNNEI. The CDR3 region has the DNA TGTGCCAGCAGTGGCGGGGGGACGGGAGCTTTCTTT. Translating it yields CASSGGGTGAFF.

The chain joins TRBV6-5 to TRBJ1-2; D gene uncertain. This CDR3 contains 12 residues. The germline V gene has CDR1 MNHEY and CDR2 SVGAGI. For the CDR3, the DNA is TGTGATAGCAGTTCGGGCGGCTATGGCTACACCTTC. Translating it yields CDSSSGGYGYTF.

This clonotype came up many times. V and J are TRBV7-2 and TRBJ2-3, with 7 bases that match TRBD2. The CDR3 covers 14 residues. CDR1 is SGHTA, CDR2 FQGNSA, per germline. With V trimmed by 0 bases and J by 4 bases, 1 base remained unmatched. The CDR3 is CASSLAGGADTQYF. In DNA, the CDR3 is TGTGCCAGCAGCTTAGCGGGAGGGGCAGATACGCAGTATTTT.

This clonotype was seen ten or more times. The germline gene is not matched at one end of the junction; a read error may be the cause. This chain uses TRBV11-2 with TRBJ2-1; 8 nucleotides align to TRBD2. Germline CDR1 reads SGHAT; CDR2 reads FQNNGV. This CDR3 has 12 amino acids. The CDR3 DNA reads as TGTGCCAGCAGCATTAGCGGGAATGAGCAGCTCTTC. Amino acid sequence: CASSISGNEQLF.

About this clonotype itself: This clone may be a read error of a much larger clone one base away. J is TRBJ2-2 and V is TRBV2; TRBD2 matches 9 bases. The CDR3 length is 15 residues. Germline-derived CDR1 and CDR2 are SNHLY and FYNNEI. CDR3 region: CASSETAGGGGGLFF. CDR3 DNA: TGTGCCAGCAGTGAAACAGCGGGAGGCGGCGGGGGGCTGTTTTTT. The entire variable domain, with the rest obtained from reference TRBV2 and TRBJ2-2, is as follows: EPEVTQTPSHQVTQMGQEVILRCVPISNHLYFYWYRQILGQKVEFLVSFYNNEISEKSEIFDDQFSVERPDGSNFTLKIRSTKLEDSAMYFCASSETAGGGGGLFFGEGSRLTVL.

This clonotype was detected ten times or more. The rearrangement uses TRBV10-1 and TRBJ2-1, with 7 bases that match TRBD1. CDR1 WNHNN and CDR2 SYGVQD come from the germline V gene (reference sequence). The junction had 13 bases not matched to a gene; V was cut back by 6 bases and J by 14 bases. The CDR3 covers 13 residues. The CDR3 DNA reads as TGCGCCAGCAGCCAGACCATAGGGGGCACCGAGTTCTTC. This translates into CASSQTIGGTEFF.

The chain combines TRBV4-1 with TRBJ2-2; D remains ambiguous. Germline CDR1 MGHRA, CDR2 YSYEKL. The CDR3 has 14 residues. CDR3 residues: CVTSQNLNTGELFF. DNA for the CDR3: TGCGTCACCAGCCAAAACTTGAACACCGGGGAGCTGTTTTTT.

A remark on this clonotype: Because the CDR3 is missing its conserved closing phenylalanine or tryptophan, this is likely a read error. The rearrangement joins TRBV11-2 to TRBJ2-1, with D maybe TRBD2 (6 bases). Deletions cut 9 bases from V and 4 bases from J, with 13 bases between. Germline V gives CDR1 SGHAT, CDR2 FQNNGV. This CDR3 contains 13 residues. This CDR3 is CASGLGGYNEQFL. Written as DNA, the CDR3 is TGTGCCAGTGGCTTAGGAGGGTACAATGAGCAGTTCTTA.

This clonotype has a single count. The chain's CDR3 is CAISLDGQTQYF. DNA of the CDR3: TGTGCCATCAGTCTGGACGGACAGACCCAGTACTTC. V and J are TRBV10-3 and TRBJ2-5; D remains ambiguous. V was clipped by 5 bases and J by 6 bases, with 10 bases between them. Germline V lookup: CDR1 ENHRY, CDR2 SYGVKD. The CDR3 sequence is 12 residues long.

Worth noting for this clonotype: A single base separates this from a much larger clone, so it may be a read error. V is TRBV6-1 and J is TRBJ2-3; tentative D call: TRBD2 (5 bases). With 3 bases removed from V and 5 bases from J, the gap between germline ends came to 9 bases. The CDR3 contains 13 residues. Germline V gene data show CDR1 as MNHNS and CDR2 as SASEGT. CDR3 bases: TGTGCCAGCAGTGAGTGGGAGATAGATACGCAGTATTTT. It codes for CASSEWEIDTQYF.

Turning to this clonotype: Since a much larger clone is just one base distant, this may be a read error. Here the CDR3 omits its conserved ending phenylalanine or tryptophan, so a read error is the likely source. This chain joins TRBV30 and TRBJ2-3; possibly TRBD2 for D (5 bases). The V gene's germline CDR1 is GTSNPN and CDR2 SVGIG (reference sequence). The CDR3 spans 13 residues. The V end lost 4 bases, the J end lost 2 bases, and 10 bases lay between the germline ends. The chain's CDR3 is CAWTKGVTDTQYV. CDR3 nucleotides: TGTGCCTGGACCAAGGGAGTCACAGATACGCAGTATGTT.

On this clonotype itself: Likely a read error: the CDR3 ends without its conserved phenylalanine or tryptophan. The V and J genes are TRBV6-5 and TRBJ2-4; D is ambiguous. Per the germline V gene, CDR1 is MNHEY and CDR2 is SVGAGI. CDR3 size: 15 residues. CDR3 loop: CASRTTAIANNIQYL. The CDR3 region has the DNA TGCGCCAGCAGGACGACTGCGATAGCCAATAACATTCAGTACCTC.

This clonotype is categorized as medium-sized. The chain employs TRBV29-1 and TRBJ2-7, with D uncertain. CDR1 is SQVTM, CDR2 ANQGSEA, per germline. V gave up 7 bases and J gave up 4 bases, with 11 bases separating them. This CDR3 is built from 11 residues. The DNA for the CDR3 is TGCAGCGCTAGACTTGATTACGAGCAGTACTTC. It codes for CSARLDYEQYF.

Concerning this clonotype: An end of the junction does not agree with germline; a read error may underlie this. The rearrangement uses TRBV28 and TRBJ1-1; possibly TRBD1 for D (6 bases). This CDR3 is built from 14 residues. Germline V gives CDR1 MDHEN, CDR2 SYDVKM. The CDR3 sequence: CVSGSPQGATEAFF. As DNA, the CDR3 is TGTGTCAGCGGTTCCCCACAGGGAGCCACTGAAGCTTTCTTT.

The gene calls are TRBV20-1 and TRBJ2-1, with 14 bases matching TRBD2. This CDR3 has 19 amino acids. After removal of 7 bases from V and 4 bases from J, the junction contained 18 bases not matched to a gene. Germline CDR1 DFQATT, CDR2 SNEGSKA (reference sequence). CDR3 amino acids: CSVKTGTSGRGGIYNEQFF. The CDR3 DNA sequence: TGCAGTGTTAAGACCGGGACTAGCGGGAGAGGGGGTATATACAATGAGCAGTTCTTC.

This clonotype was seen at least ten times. The CDR3 spells CASSQVGPDTQYF. The DNA for the CDR3 is TGTGCCAGCAGCCAAGTCGGCCCAGATACGCAGTATTTT. The chain is built from TRBV14 and TRBJ2-3; D not resolved. CDR1 and CDR2 (germline): SGHDN, FVKESK. The CDR3 consists of 13 residues. Trimming took off 1 base at V and 4 bases at J, with 6 bases between the two ends.

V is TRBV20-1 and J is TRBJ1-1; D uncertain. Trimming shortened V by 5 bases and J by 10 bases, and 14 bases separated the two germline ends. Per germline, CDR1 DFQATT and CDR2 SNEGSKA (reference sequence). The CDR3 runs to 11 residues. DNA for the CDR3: TGCAGTGCTGGCCCCGACTTCGGAGCTTTCTTT. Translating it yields CSAGPDFGAFF.

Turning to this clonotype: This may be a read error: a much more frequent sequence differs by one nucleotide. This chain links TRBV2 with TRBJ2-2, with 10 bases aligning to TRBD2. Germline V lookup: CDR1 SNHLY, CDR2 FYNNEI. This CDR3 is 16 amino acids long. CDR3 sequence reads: CSSSDLAGETGGELFF. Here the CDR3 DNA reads TGTTCCAGCAGTGATCTAGCGGGAGAAACCGGCGGGGAGCTGTTTTTT.

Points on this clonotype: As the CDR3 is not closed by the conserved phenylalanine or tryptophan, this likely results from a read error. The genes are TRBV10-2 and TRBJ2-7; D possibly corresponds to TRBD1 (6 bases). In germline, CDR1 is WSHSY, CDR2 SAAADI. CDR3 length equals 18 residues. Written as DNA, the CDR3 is TGTGCCAGCAGTCTCCGTTGGGGGCCAGGACCCATATTCTACGAGCAGTACTAC. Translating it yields CASSLRWGPGPIFYEQYY.

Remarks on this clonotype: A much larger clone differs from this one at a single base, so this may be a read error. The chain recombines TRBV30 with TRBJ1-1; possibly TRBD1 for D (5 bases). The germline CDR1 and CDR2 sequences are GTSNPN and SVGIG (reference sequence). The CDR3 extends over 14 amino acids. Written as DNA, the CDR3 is TGTGTCCGGACGTCTACAGGCGGACGGACTGAAGCTTTCTTT. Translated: CVRTSTGGRTEAFF.

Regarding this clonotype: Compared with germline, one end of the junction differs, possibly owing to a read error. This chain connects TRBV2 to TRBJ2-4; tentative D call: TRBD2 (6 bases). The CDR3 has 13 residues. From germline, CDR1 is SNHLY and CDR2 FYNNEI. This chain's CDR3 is CTSSVGEDGIQYF. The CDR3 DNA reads TGTACCAGCAGTGTGGGGGAGGATGGTATTCAGTACTTC.

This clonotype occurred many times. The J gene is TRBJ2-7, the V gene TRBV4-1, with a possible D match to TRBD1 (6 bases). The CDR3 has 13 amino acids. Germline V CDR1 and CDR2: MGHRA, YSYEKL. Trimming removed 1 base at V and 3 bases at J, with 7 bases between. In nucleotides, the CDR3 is TGCGCCAGCAGCCAAGGGGGACACTACGAGCAGTACTTC. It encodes CASSQGGHYEQYF.

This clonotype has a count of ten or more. CDR3 sequence (DNA): TGTGCCAGCAGTCCTAGGGACAGCCCCAATCAGCCCCAGCATTTT. It encodes CASSPRDSPNQPQHF. The chain is built from TRBV12-3 or TRBV12-4 and TRBJ1-5; 7 bases agree with TRBD1. The trim removed 5 bases at V and 3 bases at J, leaving 7 bases unmatched. The CDR3 consists of 15 residues.

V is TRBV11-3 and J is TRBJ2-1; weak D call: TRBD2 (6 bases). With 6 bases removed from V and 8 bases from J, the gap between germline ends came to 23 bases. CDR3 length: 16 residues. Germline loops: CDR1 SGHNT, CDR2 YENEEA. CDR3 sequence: CASRYLTSWSKDEQFF. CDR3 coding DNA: TGTGCCAGCAGATACCTAACTAGCTGGAGTAAGGATGAGCAGTTCTTC.

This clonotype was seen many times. The CDR3 spells CAISESAMETQYF. DNA for the CDR3: TGTGCCATCAGTGAGTCGGCAATGGAGACCCAGTACTTC. The gene calls are TRBV10-3 and TRBJ2-5; D remains unclear. The CDR3 has 13 residues. The V gene's germline CDR1 is ENHRY and CDR2 SYGVKD. Trimming pared 0 bases from V and 5 bases from J, leaving 7 bases between.

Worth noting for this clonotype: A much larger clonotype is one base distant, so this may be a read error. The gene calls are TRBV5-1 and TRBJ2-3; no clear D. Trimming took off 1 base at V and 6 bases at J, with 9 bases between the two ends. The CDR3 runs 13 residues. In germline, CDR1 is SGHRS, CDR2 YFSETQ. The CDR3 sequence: CASSLHTADTQYF. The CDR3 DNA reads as TGCGCCAGCAGCTTGCATACTGCCGATACGCAGTATTTT. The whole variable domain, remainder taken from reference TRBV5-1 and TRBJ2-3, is KAGVTQTPRYLIKTRGQQVTLSCSPISGHRSVSWYQQTPGQGLQFLFEYFSETQRNKGNFPGRFSGRQFSNSRSEMNVSTLELGDSALYLCASSLHTADTQYFGPGTRLTVL.

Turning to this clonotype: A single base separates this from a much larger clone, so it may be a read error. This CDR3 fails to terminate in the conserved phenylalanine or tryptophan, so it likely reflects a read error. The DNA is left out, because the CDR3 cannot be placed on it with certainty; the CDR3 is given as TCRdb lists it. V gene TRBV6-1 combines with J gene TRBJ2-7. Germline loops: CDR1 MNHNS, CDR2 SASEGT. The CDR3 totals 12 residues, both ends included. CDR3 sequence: CASRYETYERYL.

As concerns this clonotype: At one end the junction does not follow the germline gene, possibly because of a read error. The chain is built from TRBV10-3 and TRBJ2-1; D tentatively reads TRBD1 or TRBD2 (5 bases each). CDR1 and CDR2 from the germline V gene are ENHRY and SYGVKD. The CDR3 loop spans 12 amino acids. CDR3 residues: CVITDGANEQFF. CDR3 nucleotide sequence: TGTGTCATCACTGACGGGGCGAACGAGCAGTTCTTC.

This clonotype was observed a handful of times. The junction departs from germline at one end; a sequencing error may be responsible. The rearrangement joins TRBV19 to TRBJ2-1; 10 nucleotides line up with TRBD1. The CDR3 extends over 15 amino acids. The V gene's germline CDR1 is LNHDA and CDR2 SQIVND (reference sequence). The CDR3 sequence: CASSMRQGAWNGQFF. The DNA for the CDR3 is TGTGCCAGTAGTATGCGACAGGGGGCTTGGAATGGGCAGTTCTTC.